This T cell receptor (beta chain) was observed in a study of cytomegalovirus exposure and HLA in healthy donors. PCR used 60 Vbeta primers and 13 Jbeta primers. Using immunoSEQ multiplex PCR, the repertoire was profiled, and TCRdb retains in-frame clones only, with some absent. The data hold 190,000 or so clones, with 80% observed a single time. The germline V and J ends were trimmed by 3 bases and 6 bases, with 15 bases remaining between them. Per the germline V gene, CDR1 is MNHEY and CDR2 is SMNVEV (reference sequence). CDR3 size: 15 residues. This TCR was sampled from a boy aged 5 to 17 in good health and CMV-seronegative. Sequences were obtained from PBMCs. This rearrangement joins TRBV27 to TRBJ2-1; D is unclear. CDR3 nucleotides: TGTGCCAGCAGTTTGATCCCTTACCGCGCCAATGAGCAGTTCTTC. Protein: CASSLIPYRANEQFF.